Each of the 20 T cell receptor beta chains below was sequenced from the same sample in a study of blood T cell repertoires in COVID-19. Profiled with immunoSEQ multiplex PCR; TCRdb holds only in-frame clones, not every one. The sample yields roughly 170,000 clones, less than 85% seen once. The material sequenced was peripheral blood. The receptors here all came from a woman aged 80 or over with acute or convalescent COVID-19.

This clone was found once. Here the CDR3 reads CASSQTSGDSYEQYF. The CDR3 coding sequence is TGCGCCAGCAGCCAGACTAGCGGGGACTCCTACGAGCAGTACTTC. The chain has TRBV5-1 and TRBJ2-7, with TRBD2 identical over 11 bases. The germline V gene has CDR1 SGHRS and CDR2 YFSETQ. The J segment lost 0 bases and the V segment lost 4 bases, leaving 3 bases of the junction unmatched. The CDR3 has 15 residues. The whole variable domain, remainder taken from reference TRBV5-1 and TRBJ2-7, is KAGVTQTPRYLIKTRGQQVTLSCSPISGHRSVSWYQQTPGQGLQFLFEYFSETQRNKGNFPGRFSGRQFSNSRSEMNVSTLELGDSALYLCASSQTSGDSYEQYFGPGTRLTVT.

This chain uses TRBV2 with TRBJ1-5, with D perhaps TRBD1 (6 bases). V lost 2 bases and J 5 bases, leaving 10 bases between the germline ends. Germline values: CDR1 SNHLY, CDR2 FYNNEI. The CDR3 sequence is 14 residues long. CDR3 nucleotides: TGTGCCAGCAGTGAACAGGGGACCCATCAGCCCCAGCATTTT. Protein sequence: CASSEQGTHQPQHF.

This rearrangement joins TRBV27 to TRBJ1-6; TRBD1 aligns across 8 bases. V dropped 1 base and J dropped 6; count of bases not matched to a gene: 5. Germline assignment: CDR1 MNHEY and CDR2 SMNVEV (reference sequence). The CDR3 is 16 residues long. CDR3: CASSLLGTGLNSPLHF. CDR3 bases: TGTGCCAGCAGTTTATTGGGGACAGGACTTAATTCACCCCTCCACTTT.

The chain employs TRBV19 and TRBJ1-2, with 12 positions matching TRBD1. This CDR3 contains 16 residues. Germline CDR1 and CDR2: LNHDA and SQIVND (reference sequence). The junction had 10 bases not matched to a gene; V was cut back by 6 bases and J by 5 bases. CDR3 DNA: TGTGCCAGTAGAACCGGGACAGGGGGCTCTCTTTATGGCTACACCTTC. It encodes CASRTGTGGSLYGYTF.

The DNA of the CDR3 is TGTGCCAGCCAGACAGGGCAAAGAGAAAAACTGTTTTTT. Its protein is CASQTGQREKLFF. J is TRBJ1-4 and V is TRBV28; 7 bases match TRBD1. Germline CDR1 is MDHEN and CDR2 is SYDVKM. With 8 bases clipped from V and 8 bases from J, the junction kept 8 bases outside the gene matches. The CDR3 is 13 residues long. Full variable domain (remainder filled in from reference TRBV28 and TRBJ1-4): DVKVTQSSRYLVKRTGEKVFLECVQDMDHENMFWYRQDPGLGLRLIYFSYDVKMKEKGDIPEGYSVSREKKERFSLILESASTNQTSMYLCASQTGQREKLFFGSGTQLSVL.

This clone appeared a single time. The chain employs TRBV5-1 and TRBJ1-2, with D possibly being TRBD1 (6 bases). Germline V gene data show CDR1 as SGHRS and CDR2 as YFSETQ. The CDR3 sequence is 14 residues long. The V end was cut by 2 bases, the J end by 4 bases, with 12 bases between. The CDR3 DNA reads TGCGCCAGCAGCTTTAATACAGGGACCTATGGCTACACCTTC. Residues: CASSFNTGTYGYTF.

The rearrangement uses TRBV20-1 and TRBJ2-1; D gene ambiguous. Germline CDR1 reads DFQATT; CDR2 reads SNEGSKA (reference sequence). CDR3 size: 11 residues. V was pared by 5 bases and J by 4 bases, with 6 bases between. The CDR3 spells CSASRYNEQFF. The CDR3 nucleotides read TGCAGTGCTTCCAGGTACAATGAGCAGTTCTTC.

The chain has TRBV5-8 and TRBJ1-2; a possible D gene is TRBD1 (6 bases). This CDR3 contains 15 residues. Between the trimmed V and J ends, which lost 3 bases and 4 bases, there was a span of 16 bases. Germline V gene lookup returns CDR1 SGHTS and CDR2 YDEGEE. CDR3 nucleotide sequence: TGTGCCAGCAGCTCCCTTGGCGCAGGGGCCTATGGCTACACCTTC. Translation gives CASSSLGAGAYGYTF.

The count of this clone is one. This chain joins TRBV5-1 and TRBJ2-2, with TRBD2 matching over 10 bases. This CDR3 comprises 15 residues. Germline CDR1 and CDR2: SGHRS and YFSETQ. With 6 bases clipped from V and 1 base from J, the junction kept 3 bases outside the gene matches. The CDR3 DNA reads TGCGCCAGCACCTCTAGCGGGAGGAACACCGGGGAGCTGTTTTTT. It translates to CASTSSGRNTGELFF.

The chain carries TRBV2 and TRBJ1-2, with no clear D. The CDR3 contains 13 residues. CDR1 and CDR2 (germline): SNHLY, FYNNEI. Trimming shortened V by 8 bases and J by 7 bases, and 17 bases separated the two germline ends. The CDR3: CASPPWTLRGYTF. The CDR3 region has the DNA TGTGCCAGCCCACCTTGGACTTTGCGTGGCTACACCTTC.

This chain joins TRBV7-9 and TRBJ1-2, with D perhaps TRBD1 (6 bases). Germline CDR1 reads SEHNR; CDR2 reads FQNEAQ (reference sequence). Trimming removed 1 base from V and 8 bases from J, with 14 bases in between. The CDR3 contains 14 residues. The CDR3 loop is CASSLGRGASGYTF. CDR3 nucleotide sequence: TGTGCCAGCAGCTTAGGCCGGGGGGCGTCGGGCTACACCTTC.

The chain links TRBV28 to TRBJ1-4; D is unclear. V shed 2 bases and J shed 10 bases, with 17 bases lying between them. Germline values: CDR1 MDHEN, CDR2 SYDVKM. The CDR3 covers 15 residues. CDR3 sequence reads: CASSLGESSGRKLFF. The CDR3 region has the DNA TGTGCCAGCAGTTTAGGGGAGAGCAGCGGGCGAAAACTGTTTTTT.

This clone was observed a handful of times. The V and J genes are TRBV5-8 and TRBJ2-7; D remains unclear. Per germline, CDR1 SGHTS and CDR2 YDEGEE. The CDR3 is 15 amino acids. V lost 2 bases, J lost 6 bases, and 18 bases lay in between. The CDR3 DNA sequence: TGTGCCAGCAGCTTCGGGTCTGTGCTGAGTGGCGAGCAGTACTTC. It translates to CASSFGSVLSGEQYF.

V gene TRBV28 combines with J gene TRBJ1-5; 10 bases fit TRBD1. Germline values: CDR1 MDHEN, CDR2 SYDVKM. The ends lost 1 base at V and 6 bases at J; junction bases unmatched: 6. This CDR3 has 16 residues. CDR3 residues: CASSLLGQGVVQPQHF. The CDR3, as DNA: TGTGCCAGCAGTTTATTAGGACAGGGGGTAGTTCAGCCCCAGCATTTT.

The CDR3 nucleotides are TGTGCCAGCAGTTCCAGGGCGGGACGGAACACCGGGGAGCTGTTTTTT. The encoded protein is CASSSRAGRNTGELFF. The chain uses TRBV6-2 or TRBV6-3 and TRBJ2-2; D is possibly TRBD2 (6 bases). The germline V gene encodes CDR1 MNHEY and CDR2 SVGEGT. The CDR3 totals 16 residues. V lost 4 bases and J 1 base, leaving 13 bases between the germline ends.

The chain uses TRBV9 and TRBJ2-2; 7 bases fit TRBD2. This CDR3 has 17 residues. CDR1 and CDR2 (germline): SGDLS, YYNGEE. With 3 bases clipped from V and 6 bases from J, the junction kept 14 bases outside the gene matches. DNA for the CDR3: TGTGCCAGCAGCGCGGGGGGAGGCACGTGGGAGGCCGGGGAGCTGTTTTTT. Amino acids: CASSAGGGTWEAGELFF.

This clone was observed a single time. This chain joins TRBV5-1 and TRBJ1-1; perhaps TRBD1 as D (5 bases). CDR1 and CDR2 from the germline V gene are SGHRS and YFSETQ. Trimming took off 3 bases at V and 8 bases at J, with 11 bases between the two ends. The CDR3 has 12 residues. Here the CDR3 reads CASSWMGGEAFF. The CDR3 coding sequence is TGCGCCAGCAGCTGGATGGGGGGAGAAGCTTTCTTT.

The CDR3 reads CASSSLGTSYEQYF. The CDR3 coding sequence is TGTGCCAGCAGCTCCCTAGGCACTTCCTACGAGCAGTACTTC. The chain links TRBV7-9 to TRBJ2-7; D gene ambiguous. Trimming removed 4 bases from V and 1 base from J, with 11 bases in between. Germline CDR1 SEHNR, CDR2 FQNEAQ (reference sequence). The CDR3 totals 14 residues.

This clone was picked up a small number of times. The CDR3 loop reads CASRIGVNTEAFF. CDR3 bases: TGCGCCAGCAGAATAGGGGTGAACACTGAAGCTTTCTTT. This chain uses TRBV5-1 with TRBJ1-1, with D perhaps matching TRBD1 (5 bases). Germline values: CDR1 SGHRS, CDR2 YFSETQ. The germline V and J ends were trimmed by 5 bases and 0 bases, with 8 bases remaining between them. The CDR3 runs to 13 residues.

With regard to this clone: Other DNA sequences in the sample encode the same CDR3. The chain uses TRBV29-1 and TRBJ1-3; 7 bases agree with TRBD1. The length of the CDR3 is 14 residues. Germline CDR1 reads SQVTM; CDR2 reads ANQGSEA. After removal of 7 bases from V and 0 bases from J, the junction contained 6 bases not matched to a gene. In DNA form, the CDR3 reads TGCAGCGCAAGGGACAGCCTCTCTGGAAACACCATATATTTT. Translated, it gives CSARDSLSGNTIYF.